The clone carrying this T cell receptor beta chain was recorded at least ten times. The antigen is not known. This entry is derived from a study of early T cells in non-severe SARS-CoV-2 infection. Study context: The sequenced material was bulk RNA from unsorted whole blood, and its chains were unpaired.

Broader study findings: The matching step, a VDJdb search, favored anti-spike CD8 responses and missed private and CD4 specificities.

CDR1 and CDR2 from the germline V gene are MGHRA and YSYEKL. Trimming took off 3 bases at V and 2 bases at J, with 10 bases between the two ends. This CDR3 has 14 residues. Unique molecular identifiers (one per individual cDNA molecule) were attached. TCRdb re-analysed the 5' RACE reads in MiXCR, keeping a single row per CDR3 protein. The data show around 52,000 distinct CDR3 sequences, about 5.9% seen once. The V and J genes are TRBV4-1 and TRBJ1-1; D is unresolved. This receptor was identified in an adult who was a healthcare worker with PCR-confirmed SARS-CoV-2 infection or an uninfected control (not recorded which). Sample: whole blood. Written as DNA, the CDR3 is TGCGCCAGCAGCCATCCCACGGTAAACACTGAAGCTTTCTTT. This encodes CASSHPTVNTEAFF.